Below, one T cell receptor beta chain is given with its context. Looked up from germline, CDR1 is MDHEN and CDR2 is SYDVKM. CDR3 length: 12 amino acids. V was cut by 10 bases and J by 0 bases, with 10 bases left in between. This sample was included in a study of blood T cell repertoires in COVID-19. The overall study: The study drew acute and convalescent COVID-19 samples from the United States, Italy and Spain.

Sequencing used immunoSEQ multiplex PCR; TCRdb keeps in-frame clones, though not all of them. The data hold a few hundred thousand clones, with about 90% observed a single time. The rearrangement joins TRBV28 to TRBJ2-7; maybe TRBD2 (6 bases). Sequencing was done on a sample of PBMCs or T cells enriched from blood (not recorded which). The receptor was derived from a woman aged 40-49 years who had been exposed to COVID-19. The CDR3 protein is CATTDYSYEQYF. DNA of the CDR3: TGTGCCACCACGGACTACTCCTACGAGCAGTACTTC.